The 11 T cell receptor beta chains below were found in one sample sequenced in a study of shared clonotypes between healthy human individuals. Naive CD8 cells comprised CD45RO-negative, CCR7-positively selected cells, excluding terminally differentiated effector memory CD45RA+ cells. Sequenced by immunoSEQ multiplex PCR; TCRdb stores in-frame clones only, minus some. In the table there are about 2.1 million clones, 85% to 95% of which are singletons. The sample taken for sequencing was naive CD8+ T cells from PBMCs. The receptors come from a man aged 18 to 30 in good health. Some clones in this sample may be carry-over from other donors' samples.

The gene calls are TRBV6-1 and TRBJ2-7; TRBD1 matches at 8 bases. Germline assignment: CDR1 MNHNS and CDR2 SASEGT. CDR3 length: 16 amino acids. J lost 3 bases, V lost 6 bases, and 13 bases had no gene match. The CDR3 DNA reads TGTGCCAGCAGGGAAATCGACAGGGGTCTCCTCTACGAGCAGTACTTC. Its protein product is CASREIDRGLLYEQYF.

The genes are TRBV7-9 and TRBJ2-2; 13 bases are a match to TRBD2. The CDR3 covers 17 residues. Germline values: CDR1 SEHNR, CDR2 FQNEAQ (reference sequence). Losses at the gene ends were 5 bases for V and 6 bases for J; bases not matched to a gene: 9. Here the CDR3 DNA reads TGTGCCAGCAGCCCCACCCCGGGACTAGCGGGACCCGGGGAGCTGTTTTTT. It is translated as CASSPTPGLAGPGELFF.

The chain recombines TRBV19 with TRBJ2-1; possible D gene TRBD1, 5 bases. This CDR3 is 14 amino acids long. Per the germline V gene, CDR1 is LNHDA and CDR2 is SQIVND (reference sequence). The germline V and J ends were trimmed by 8 bases and 8 bases, with 19 bases remaining between them. The CDR3 sequence is CASRAMGRYDEQFF. CDR3 sequence (DNA): TGTGCCAGTCGGGCAATGGGGCGCTATGATGAGCAGTTCTTC.

This chain connects TRBV6-4 to TRBJ2-5, with no clear D. Trimming removed 6 bases at V and 5 bases at J, with 13 bases between. In germline, CDR1 is MRHNA, CDR2 SNTAGT. This CDR3 has 13 amino acids. The CDR3 loop reads CASRGKLVETQYF. The CDR3 DNA reads TGTGCCAGCAGGGGAAAGCTAGTCGAGACCCAGTACTTC.

The chain employs TRBV29-1 and TRBJ2-1; possibly TRBD1 for D (6 bases). This CDR3 comprises 12 residues. Looked up from germline, CDR1 is SQVTM and CDR2 is ANQGSEA. V lost 1 base and J 9 bases, leaving 10 bases between the germline ends. In nucleotides, the CDR3 is TGCAGCGTTGAAGGACCCAGGGGTGAGCAGTTCTTC. It encodes CSVEGPRGEQFF.

The chain links TRBV5-8 to TRBJ1-5; D possibly corresponds to TRBD1 (5 bases). Trimming took 2 bases from V and 3 from J, leaving 9 bases between them. Germline V lookup: CDR1 SGHTS, CDR2 YDEGEE. The CDR3 consists of 14 residues. The CDR3 bases are TGTGCCAGCAGCTTCGGACATTTCAATCAGCCCCAGCATTTT. Translating gives CASSFGHFNQPQHF.

The rearrangement uses TRBV7-2 and TRBJ2-7, with TRBD2 as a possible D gene (5 bases). This CDR3 spans 16 amino acids. Trimming left V 5 bases short and J 2 bases short, with 19 bases between. From germline, CDR1 is SGHTA and CDR2 FQGNSA. CDR3: CASSPVRGAVPYEQYF. In DNA, the CDR3 is TGTGCCAGCAGCCCGGTTCGGGGAGCGGTGCCCTACGAGCAGTACTTC.

This clone was counted once. This sequence joins TRBV6-1 and TRBJ1-2; D is unclear. Germline loops: CDR1 MNHNS, CDR2 SASEGT. V dropped 4 bases and J dropped 6 bases, with 21 bases sitting between them. The CDR3 runs to 16 residues. The CDR3 loop reads CASSVPVYRGEDGYTF. CDR3 in DNA: TGTGCCAGCAGTGTACCGGTCTATCGGGGAGAGGATGGCTACACCTTC.

CDR3 in DNA: TGTGCCAGCAGCGTAGCGGCAGGGGCCACGGATTCCACAGATACGCAGTATTTT. Translation: CASSVAAGATDSTDTQYF. The rearrangement joins TRBV9 to TRBJ2-3; perhaps TRBD1 as D (6 bases). CDR1 and CDR2 from the germline V gene are SGDLS and YYNGEE. V lost 0 bases to trimming and J lost 2 bases, with 19 bases between them. The CDR3 is made up of 18 amino acids.

The chain employs TRBV7-2 and TRBJ2-3, with D tentatively TRBD1 or TRBD2 (5 bases each). Looked up from germline, CDR1 is SGHTA and CDR2 is FQGNSA. CDR3 length: 17 residues. Trimming took 5 bases from V and 4 from J, leaving 22 bases between them. For the CDR3, the DNA is TGTGCCAGCAGCGGGGGACGGGTTGGCCCCCATCCAGATACGCAGTATTTT. It encodes CASSGGRVGPHPDTQYF.

J is TRBJ2-1 and V is TRBV27, with 8 bases fitting TRBD1. Germline CDR1 is MNHEY and CDR2 is SMNVEV (reference sequence). This CDR3 contains 13 residues. Unmatched junction bases numbered 0, after V lost 6 bases and J lost 2 bases. Written as DNA, the CDR3 is TGTGCCAGCAGGACAGGGGCCTACAATGAGCAGTTCTTC. Translating gives CASRTGAYNEQFF.